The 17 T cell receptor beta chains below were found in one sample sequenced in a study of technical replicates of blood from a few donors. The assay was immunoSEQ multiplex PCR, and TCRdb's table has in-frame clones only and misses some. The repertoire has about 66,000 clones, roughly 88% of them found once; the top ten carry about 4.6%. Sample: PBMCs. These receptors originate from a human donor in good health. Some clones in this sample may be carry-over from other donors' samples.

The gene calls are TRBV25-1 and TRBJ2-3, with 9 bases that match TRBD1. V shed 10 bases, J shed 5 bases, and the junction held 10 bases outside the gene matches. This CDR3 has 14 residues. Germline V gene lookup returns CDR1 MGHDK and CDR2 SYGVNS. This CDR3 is CATSRTGAQDTQYF. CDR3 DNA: TGTGCCACATCCCGGACAGGGGCTCAAGATACGCAGTATTTT.

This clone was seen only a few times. CDR3 sequence reads: CASSVNGGEDTQYF. The CDR3 DNA reads as TGTGCCAGCAGTGTGAACGGGGGGGAGGATACGCAGTATTTT. V and J are TRBV6-4 and TRBJ2-3, with 8 positions matching TRBD2. The CDR3 consists of 14 residues. Looked up from germline, CDR1 is MRHNA and CDR2 is SNTAGT. J gave up 6 bases and V 4 bases, and 6 bases lay outside the gene matches.

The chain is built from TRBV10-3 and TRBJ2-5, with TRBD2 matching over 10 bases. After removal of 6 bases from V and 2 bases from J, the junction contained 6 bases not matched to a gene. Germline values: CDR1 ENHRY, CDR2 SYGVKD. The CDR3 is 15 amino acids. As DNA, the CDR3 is TGTGCCATCAGCCGGGTAGCGGGGGGACAAGAGACCCAGTACTTC. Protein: CAISRVAGGQETQYF.

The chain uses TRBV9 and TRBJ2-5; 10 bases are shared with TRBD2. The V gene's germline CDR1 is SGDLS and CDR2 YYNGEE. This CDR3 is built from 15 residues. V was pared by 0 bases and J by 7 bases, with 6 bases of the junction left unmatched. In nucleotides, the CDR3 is TGTGCCAGCAGCGTAGGAAGCGGGAGGGCCGTGACCCAGTACTTC. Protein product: CASSVGSGRAVTQYF.

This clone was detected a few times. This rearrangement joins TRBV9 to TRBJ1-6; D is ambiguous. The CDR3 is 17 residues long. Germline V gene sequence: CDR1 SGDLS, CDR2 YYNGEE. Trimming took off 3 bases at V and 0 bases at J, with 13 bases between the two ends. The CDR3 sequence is CASSESPRSSYNSPLHF. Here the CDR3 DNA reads TGTGCCAGCAGCGAGTCCCCGCGGAGCTCCTATAATTCACCCCTCCACTTT.

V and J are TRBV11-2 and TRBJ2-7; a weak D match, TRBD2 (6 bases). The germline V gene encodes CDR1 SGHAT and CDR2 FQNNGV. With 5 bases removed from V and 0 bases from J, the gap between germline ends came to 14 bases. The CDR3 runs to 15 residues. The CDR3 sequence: CASSGGAASSYEQYF. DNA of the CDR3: TGTGCCAGCAGCGGAGGGGCAGCGAGCTCCTACGAGCAGTACTTC.

The CDR3 nucleotides read TGTGCCTGGAGTGATGGTGGACTAGCGGGGGAGACCCAGTACTTC. Protein sequence: CAWSDGGLAGETQYF. The V call is TRBV30, the J call TRBJ2-5, with 12 nucleotides matching TRBD2. The junction had 5 bases not matched to a gene; V was cut back by 1 base and J by 5 bases. Germline V CDR1 and CDR2: GTSNPN, SVGIG (reference sequence). The CDR3 has 15 residues.

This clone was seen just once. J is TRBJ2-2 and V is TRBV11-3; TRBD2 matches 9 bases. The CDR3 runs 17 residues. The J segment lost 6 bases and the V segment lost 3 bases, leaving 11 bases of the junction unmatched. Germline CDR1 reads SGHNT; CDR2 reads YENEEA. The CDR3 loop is CASSLATGTSSAGELFF. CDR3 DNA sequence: TGTGCCAGCAGCTTGGCTACCGGGACTAGCTCTGCCGGGGAGCTGTTTTTT. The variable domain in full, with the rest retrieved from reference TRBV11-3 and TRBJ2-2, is EAGVVQSPRYKIIEKKQPVAFWCNPISGHNTLYWYLQNLGQGPELLIRYENEEAVDDSQLPKDRFSAERLKGVDSTLKIQPAELGDSAVYLCASSLATGTSSAGELFFGEGSRLTVL.

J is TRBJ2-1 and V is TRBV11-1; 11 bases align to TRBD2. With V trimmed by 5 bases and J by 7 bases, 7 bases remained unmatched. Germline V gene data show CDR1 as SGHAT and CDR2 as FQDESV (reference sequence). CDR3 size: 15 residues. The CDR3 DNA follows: TGTGCCAGCAGCGCAATAGCGGGAGGGGTTAATGAGCAGTTCTTC. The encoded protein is CASSAIAGGVNEQFF.

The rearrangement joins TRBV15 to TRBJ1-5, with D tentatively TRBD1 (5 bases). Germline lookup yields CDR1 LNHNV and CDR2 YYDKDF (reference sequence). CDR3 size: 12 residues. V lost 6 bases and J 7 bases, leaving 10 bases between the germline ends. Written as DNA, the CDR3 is TGTGCCACCAGGCAGGGTGCGCAGCCCCAGCATTTT. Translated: CATRQGAQPQHF.

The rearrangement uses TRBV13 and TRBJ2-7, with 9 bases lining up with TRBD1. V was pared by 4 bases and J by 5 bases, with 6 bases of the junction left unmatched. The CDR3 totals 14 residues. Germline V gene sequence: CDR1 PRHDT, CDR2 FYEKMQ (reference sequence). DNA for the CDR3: TGTGCCAGCAGCTCCCAGGACAGGGGCCACGAGCAGTACTTC. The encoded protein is CASSSQDRGHEQYF.

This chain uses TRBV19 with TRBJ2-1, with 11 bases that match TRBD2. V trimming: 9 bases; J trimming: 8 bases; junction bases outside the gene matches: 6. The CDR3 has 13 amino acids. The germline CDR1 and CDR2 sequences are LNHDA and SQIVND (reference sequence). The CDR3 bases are TGTGCCAGAGGACTAGCGGGCCCGGATGAGCAGTTCTTC. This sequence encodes CARGLAGPDEQFF. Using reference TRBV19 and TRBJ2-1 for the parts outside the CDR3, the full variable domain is DGGITQSPKYLFRKEGQNVTLSCEQNLNHDAMYWYRQDPGQGLRLIYYSQIVNDFQKGDIAEGYSVSREKKESFPLTVTSAQKNPTAFYLCARGLAGPDEQFFGPGTRLTVL.

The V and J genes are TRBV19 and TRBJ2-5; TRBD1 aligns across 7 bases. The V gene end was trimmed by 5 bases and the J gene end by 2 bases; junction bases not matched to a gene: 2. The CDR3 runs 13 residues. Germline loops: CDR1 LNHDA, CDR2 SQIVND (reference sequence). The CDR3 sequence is CASSSTGQETQYF. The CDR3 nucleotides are TGTGCCAGTAGTTCGACAGGGCAAGAGACCCAGTACTTC.

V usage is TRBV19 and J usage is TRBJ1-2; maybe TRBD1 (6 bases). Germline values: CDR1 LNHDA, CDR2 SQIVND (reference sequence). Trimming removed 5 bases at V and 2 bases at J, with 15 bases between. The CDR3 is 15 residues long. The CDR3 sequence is CASSRLGQENYGYTF. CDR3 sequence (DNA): TGTGCCAGTAGTCGCTTGGGACAAGAGAACTATGGCTACACCTTC.

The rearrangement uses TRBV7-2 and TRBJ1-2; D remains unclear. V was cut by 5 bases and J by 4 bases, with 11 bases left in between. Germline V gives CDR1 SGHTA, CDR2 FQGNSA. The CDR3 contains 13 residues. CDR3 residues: CASSLSAFYGYTF. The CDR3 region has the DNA TGTGCCAGCAGCCTGAGTGCTTTCTATGGCTACACCTTC.

This chain's CDR3 is CAISAGKTQTQETQYF. The CDR3, as DNA: TGTGCCATCTCGGCCGGGAAGACTCAGACCCAAGAGACCCAGTACTTC. V and J are TRBV10-3 and TRBJ2-5, with a tentative D call TRBD2 (5 bases). The CDR3 is made up of 16 amino acids. V was trimmed by 8 bases and J by 1 base, leaving 20 bases between them. Germline V gene sequence: CDR1 ENHRY, CDR2 SYGVKD.

The CDR3 region has the DNA TGCGCCAGCAGCCAAGGGGAGAGCTCTGGAAACACCATATATTTT. This encodes CASSQGESSGNTIYF. The gene calls are TRBV4-3 and TRBJ1-3; D is ambiguous. Germline V lookup: CDR1 LGHNA, CDR2 YSLEER. This CDR3 region has 15 residues. V lost 1 base to trimming and J lost 0 bases, with 7 bases between them.